This TCR beta chain emerged from a study of CD8+ T cells in alopecia areata. Study at large: Dosing with tofacitinib proceeded for 6 to 18 months, followed by 6 months off drug. Study findings and constraints: Tofacitinib delivered significant drops in scalp clonality and in expanded CD8+ clones among the top 100. Many of the expanded lesional clones endured in scalp and blood while on tofacitinib.

Indicated treatment: oral pan-JAK inhibitor, 5-10 mg twice daily. Sampling of alopecia areata patients yielded lesional scalp punch biopsies as well as peripheral blood. Turning to this clone: The antigen is undetermined.

Extracted RNA was reverse transcribed into cDNA, the sequencing template. Data came from immunoSEQ multiplex PCR; TCRdb stores just in-frame clones and leaves some out. Of over 150,000 clones in the sample, 58% are singletons; the top ten hold approximately 5.1%. The CDR3 runs 16 residues. J lost 0 bases, V lost 4 bases, and 6 bases had no gene match. Germline V gives CDR1 MGHRA, CDR2 YSYEKL. The sequences come from CD4+ T cells sorted from blood, collected at week 24, from a patient treated with tofacitinib. This chain uses TRBV4-1 with TRBJ2-1, with 7 bases identical to TRBD2. This receptor was taken from a human donor with alopecia areata. The CDR3 bases are TGCGCCAGCAGCCGACCGCTAGCGGCCTCCTACAATGAGCAGTTCTTC. Protein product: CASSRPLAASYNEQFF.